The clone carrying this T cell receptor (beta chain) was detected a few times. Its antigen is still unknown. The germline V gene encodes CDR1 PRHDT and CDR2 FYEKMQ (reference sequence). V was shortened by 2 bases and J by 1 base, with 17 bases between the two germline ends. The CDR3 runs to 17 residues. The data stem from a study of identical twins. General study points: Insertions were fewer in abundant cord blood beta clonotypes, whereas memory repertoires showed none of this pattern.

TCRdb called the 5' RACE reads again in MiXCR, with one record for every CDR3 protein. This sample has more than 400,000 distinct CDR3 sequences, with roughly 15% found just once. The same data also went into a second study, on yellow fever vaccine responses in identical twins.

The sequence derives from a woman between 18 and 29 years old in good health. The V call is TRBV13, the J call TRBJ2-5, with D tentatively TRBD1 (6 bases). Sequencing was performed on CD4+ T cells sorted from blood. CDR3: CASSLRSGAPSQETQYF. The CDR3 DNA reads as TGTGCCAGCAGCTTAAGATCAGGGGCGCCCTCCCAAGAGACCCAGTACTTC.